The rows below give T cell receptor beta chains drawn from one sample of a study of T cell responses to AZD1222 COVID-19 vaccine. The protocol was immunoSEQ multiplex PCR, while the TCRdb copy is restricted to in-frame clones and leaves out a portion. There are 90,000 to 140,000 clones in the sample; roughly 89% occur only once, and 44% lies in the top ten. The specimen comprised peripheral blood, sampled 28 days after the second AZD1222 dose. These receptors all stem from an adult who received the AZD1222 COVID-19 vaccine. CDR3s include the opening cysteine and the closing phenylalanine or tryptophan. The D gene is left open where the match is weak. Where a row states a size, it is once, few, many or the class of an expanded clone; other rows omit it.

>TRBJ2-7|NA|NA|TRBV6-5
CASTHYPDSYEQYF
TGTGCCAGCACTCACTACCCGGACTCCTACGAGCAGTACTTC
>TRBJ1-4|TRBD1|NA|TRBV7-8
CASSLLTGVNEKLFF
TGTGCCAGCAGCCTACTGACAGGGGTTAATGAAAAACTGTTTTTT
>TRBJ2-1|NA|NA|TRBV28
CASSGPDLNEQFF
TGTGCCAGCAGCGGACCGGATCTAAATGAGCAGTTCTTC
>TRBJ1-2|TRBD1|NA|TRBV7-2
CASSSFRQGGGTF
TGTGCCAGCAGCTCCTTTCGACAGGGAGGTGGCACCTTC
>TRBJ2-1|NA|NA|TRBV29-1
CSVELGYEQFF
TGCAGCGTTGAATTAGGATATGAGCAGTTCTTC
>TRBJ2-3|NA|NA|TRBV2
CASSEMTGDTQYF
TGTGCCAGCAGTGAAATGACCGGGGATACGCAGTATTTT
>TRBJ2-1|TRBD1|NA|TRBV5-5
CASSLRDRLYNEQFF
TGTGCCAGCAGCCTCCGGGACAGGTTATACAATGAGCAGTTCTTC
>TRBJ1-3|TRBD1|NA|TRBV3-1/TRBV3-2
CASSSFGTGGNTIYF
TGTGCCAGCAGCTCCTTTGGGACAGGGGGGAACACCATATATTTT
>TRBJ2-2|TRBD1|NA|TRBV24-1
CATSDSIRQGPNSGELFF
TGTGCCACCAGTGACTCCATCCGACAGGGCCCCAATTCCGGGGAGCTGTTTTTT
>TRBJ2-1|NA|few|TRBV28
CASTPGGSGAYNEQFF
TGTGCCAGCACCCCGGGGGGCAGCGGAGCCTACAATGAGCAGTTCTTC
>TRBJ2-5|NA|few|TRBV5-1
CASSLGFQETQYF
TGCGCCAGCAGCTTGGGGTTCCAAGAGACCCAGTACTTC
>TRBJ2-7|NA|NA|TRBV5-8
CASSLTWHYSYEQYF
TGTGCCAGCAGCCTCACCTGGCACTACTCCTACGAGCAGTACTTC
>TRBJ1-5|NA|NA|TRBV19
CASSAEGRNQPQHF
TGTGCCAGTAGTGCGGAGGGGAGGAATCAGCCCCAGCATTTT
>TRBJ1-5|NA|NA|TRBV4-3
CASSQDRDYQPQHF
TGCGCCAGCAGCCAGGACAGAGATTATCAGCCCCAGCATTTT
>TRBJ1-2|NA|NA|TRBV28
CASSYGYGYTF
TGTGCCAGCAGCTATGGGTATGGCTACACCTTC
>TRBJ2-7|TRBD2|NA|TRBV10-3
CAISESASGYEQYF
TGTGCCATCAGTGAGTCGGCTAGCGGCTACGAGCAGTACTTC
>TRBJ2-1|NA|NA|TRBV11-3
CASSSRLGSYNEQFF
TGTGCCAGCAGCTCTAGACTAGGCTCCTACAATGAGCAGTTCTTC
>TRBJ2-1|TRBD1|NA|TRBV27
CASRGQEPSQNEQFF
TGTGCCAGCAGAGGACAGGAACCTTCGCAGAATGAGCAGTTCTTC
>TRBJ2-5|NA|NA|TRBV5-1
CASSPPTPEAQYF
TGCGCCAGCAGCCCACCTACGCCGGAAGCCCAGTACTTC
>TRBJ2-5|NA|NA|TRBV28
CASSPGWGPETQYF
TGTGCCAGCAGCCCAGGGTGGGGTCCGGAGACCCAGTACTTC
>TRBJ1-4|NA|NA|TRBV27
CASSLNRRANEKLFF
TGTGCCAGCAGTTTAAACCGGAGGGCTAATGAAAAACTGTTTTTT
>TRBJ2-1|TRBD2|NA|TRBV9
CASSVTSGSSIEQFF
TGTGCCAGCAGCGTTACTAGCGGGAGTTCAATCGAGCAGTTCTTC
>TRBJ2-1|TRBD2|few|TRBV14
CASSQRLAGTYNEQFF
TGTGCCAGCAGCCAACGACTAGCGGGGACGTACAATGAGCAGTTCTTC
>TRBJ1-6|NA|NA|TRBV4-3
CASSQVQGLGSPLHF
TGCGCCAGCAGCCAAGTGCAGGGTTTGGGTTCACCCCTCCACTTT
>TRBJ2-7|TRBD1|NA|TRBV5-1
CASSDSTGGFSYEQYF
TGCGCCAGCAGCGATAGTACAGGGGGCTTCTCCTACGAGCAGTACTTC
>TRBJ2-1|NA|NA|TRBV4-2
CASSPPGPFNEQFF
TGTGCCAGCAGCCCCCCGGGCCCTTTCAATGAGCAGTTCTTC
>TRBJ2-7|TRBD1|NA|TRBV19
CASSNQGAYEQYF
TGTGCCAGTAGTAACCAGGGGGCCTACGAGCAGTACTTC
>TRBJ2-3|TRBD2|NA|TRBV19
CASSAGLATYSTDTQYF
TGTGCCAGTAGTGCGGGACTAGCGACCTATAGCACAGATACGCAGTATTTT
>TRBJ1-2|NA|NA|TRBV19
CASTTVGGSDGYTF
TGTGCCAGTACCACGGTGGGGGGGAGCGACGGCTACACCTTC
>TRBJ2-7|TRBD2|NA|TRBV25-1
CASSEVGSGRAEEQYF
TGTGCCAGCAGTGAAGTGGGAAGCGGGAGGGCCGAGGAGCAGTACTTC
>TRBJ1-4|TRBD1|NA|TRBV7-7
CASSPDRNEKLFF
TGTGCCAGCAGCCCGGACAGGAATGAAAAACTGTTTTTT
>TRBJ2-1|NA|NA|TRBV6-2/TRBV6-3
CASSPDLLSYNEQFF
TGTGCCAGCAGTCCCGACTTGCTGTCGTACAATGAGCAGTTCTTC
>TRBJ2-3|NA|NA|TRBV15
CATSRDQGRDGQYF
TGTGCCACCAGCAGAGATCAGGGCCGGGACGGGCAGTATTTT